Reported below is one TCR beta chain. This CDR3 has 15 amino acids. V was trimmed by 4 bases and J by 1 base, leaving 12 bases between them. CDR1 is SGHKS, CDR2 YYEKEE, per germline (reference sequence). Clones were sequenced by immunoSEQ multiplex PCR, and TCRdb holds only the in-frame ones, with some missing. The data hold roughly 150,000 clones, with more than 80% observed a single time. This entry belongs to a study of blood T cell repertoires in COVID-19. This receptor was taken from a woman aged 55 to 70 with COVID-19, enrolled during active disease. The sample taken for sequencing was peripheral blood. The rearrangement links TRBV5-5 to TRBJ1-3, with a weak D call TRBD1 (6 bases). CDR3 in amino acids: CASSHTTGSGNTIYF. DNA for the CDR3: TGTGCCAGCAGCCATACAACAGGGTCTGGAAACACCATATATTTT.